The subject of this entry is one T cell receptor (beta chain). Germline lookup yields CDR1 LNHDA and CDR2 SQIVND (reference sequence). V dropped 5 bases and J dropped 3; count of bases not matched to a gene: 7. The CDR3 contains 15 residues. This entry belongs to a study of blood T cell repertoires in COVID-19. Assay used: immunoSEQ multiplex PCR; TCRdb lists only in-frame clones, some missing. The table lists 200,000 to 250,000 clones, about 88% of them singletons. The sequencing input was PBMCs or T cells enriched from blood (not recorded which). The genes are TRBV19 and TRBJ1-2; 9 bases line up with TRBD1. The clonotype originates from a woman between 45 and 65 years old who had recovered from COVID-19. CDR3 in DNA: TGTGCCAGTAGTGGTCCGGGACAGGGAGACTATGGCTACACCTTC. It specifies CASSGPGQGDYGYTF.